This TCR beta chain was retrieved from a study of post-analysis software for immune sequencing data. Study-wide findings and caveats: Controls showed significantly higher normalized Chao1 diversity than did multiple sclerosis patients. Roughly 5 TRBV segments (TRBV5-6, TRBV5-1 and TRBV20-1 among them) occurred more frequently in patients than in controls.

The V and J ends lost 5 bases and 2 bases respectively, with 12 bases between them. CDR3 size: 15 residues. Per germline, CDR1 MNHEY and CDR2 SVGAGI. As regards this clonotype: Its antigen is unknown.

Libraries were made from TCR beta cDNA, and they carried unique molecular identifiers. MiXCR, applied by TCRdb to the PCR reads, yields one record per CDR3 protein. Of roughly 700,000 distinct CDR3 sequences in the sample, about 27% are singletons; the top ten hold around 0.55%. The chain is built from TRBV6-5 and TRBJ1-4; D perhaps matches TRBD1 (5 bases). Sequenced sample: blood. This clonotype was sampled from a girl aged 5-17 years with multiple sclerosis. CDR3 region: CASSLSWGTNEKLFF. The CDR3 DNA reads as TGTGCCAGCAGTCTCAGCTGGGGGACTAATGAAAAACTGTTTTTT.